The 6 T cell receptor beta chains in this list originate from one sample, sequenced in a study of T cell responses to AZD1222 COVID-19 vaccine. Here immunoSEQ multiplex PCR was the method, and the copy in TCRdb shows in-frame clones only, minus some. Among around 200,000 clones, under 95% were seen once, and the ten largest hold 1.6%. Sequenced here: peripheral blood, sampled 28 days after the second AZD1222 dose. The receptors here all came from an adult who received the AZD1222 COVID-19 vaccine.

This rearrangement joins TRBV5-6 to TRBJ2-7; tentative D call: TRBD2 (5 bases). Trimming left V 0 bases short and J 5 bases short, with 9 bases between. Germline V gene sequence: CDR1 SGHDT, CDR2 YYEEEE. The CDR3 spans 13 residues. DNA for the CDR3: TGTGCCAGCAGCTTGGGGTCCGGGGACGAGCAGTACTTC. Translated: CASSLGSGDEQYF. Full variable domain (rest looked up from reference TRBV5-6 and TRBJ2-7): DAGVTQSPTHLIKTRGQQVTLRCSPKSGHDTVSWYQQALGQGPQFIFQYYEEEERQRGNFPDRFSGHQFPNYSSELNVNALLLGDSALYLCASSLGSGDEQYFGPGTRLTVT.

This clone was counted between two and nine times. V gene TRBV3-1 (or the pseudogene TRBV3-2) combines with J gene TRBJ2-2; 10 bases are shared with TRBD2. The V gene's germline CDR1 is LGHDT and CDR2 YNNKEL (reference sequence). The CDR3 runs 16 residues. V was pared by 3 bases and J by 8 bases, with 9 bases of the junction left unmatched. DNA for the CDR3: TGTGCCAGCAGCCATGGGCTAGCGGGAGCCTCTGGGGAGCTGTTTTTT. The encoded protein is CASSHGLAGASGELFF.

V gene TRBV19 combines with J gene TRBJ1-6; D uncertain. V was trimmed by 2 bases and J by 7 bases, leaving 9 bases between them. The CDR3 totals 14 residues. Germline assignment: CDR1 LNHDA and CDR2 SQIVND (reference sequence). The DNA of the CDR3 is TGTGCCAGTAGTATATGGCACGCCAATTCACCCCTCCACTTT. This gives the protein CASSIWHANSPLHF.

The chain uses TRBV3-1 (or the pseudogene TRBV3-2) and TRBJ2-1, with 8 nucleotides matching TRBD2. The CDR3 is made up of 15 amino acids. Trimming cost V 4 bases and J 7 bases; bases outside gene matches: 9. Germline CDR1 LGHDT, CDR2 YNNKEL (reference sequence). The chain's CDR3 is CASSPGTRYWNEQFF. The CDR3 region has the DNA TGTGCCAGCAGCCCCGGGACTAGATACTGGAATGAGCAGTTCTTC.

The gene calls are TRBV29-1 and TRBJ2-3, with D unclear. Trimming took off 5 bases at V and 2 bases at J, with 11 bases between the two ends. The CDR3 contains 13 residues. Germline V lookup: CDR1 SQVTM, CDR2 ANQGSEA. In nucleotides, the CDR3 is TGCAGCGTTTCCTACTGTCCCACAGATACGCAGTATTTT. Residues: CSVSYCPTDTQYF.

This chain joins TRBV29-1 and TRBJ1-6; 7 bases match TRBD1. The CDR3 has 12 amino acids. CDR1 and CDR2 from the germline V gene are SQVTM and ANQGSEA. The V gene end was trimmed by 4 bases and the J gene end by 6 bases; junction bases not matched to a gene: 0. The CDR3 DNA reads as TGCAGCGTTGGGACAGGTAATTCACCCCTCCACTTT. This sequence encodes CSVGTGNSPLHF.